Shown below are 25 T cell receptor beta chains from a single sample sequenced in a study of T cell responses to AZD1222 COVID-19 vaccine. Here immunoSEQ multiplex PCR was the method, and the copy in TCRdb shows in-frame clones only, minus some. Of approximately 120,000 clones listed, approximately 91% were seen once; the top ten hold over 15%. The sample consisted of peripheral blood, taken on day 0 of AZD1222 vaccination. All receptors come from an adult in good health.

V is TRBV18 and J is TRBJ1-2; D gene unclear. Germline V gene data show CDR1 as KGHSH and CDR2 as LQKENI. CDR3 length equals 13 residues. V was trimmed by 1 base and J by 7 bases, leaving 10 bases between them. CDR3 bases: TGTGCCAGCTCACCACGGACGGTCGGTGGCTACACCTTC. This sequence encodes CASSPRTVGGYTF.

This clone was counted a few times. This chain uses TRBV27 with TRBJ1-5; D not resolved. From germline, CDR1 is MNHEY and CDR2 SMNVEV (reference sequence). This CDR3 region has 15 residues. The V gene lost 5 bases and the J gene lost 2 bases, with 13 bases spanning the gap. The CDR3 nucleotides are TGTGCCAGCAGTCAGGCTTGGGCGGGCAATCAGCCCCAGCATTTT. This gives the protein CASSQAWAGNQPQHF.

This clone was found once. The chain employs TRBV19 and TRBJ2-5; 11 bases map to TRBD2. The CDR3 runs 16 residues. V lost 6 bases to trimming and J lost 4 bases; unmatched junction nucleotides: 10. Per germline, CDR1 LNHDA and CDR2 SQIVND (reference sequence). CDR3 nucleotides: TGTGCCAGTAGCAGTAGCGGGGGGGCTTCAACAGAGACCCAGTACTTC. This translates into CASSSSGGASTETQYF.

The rearrangement links TRBV11-3 to TRBJ2-2; 12 positions match TRBD2. Trimming cost V 5 bases and J 4 bases; bases outside gene matches: 5. Germline lookup yields CDR1 SGHNT and CDR2 YENEEA. CDR3 length equals 16 residues. The CDR3 reads CASSEGLAGGTGELFF. CDR3 sequence (DNA): TGTGCCAGCAGCGAGGGACTAGCGGGCGGCACCGGGGAGCTGTTTTTT.

This clone was recorded once. The chain combines TRBV7-6 with TRBJ2-7, with TRBD1 matching over 11 bases. The CDR3 contains 15 residues. From germline, CDR1 is SGHVS and CDR2 FNYEAQ. Trimming cost V 8 bases and J 5 bases; bases outside gene matches: 11. The CDR3 spells CASSLPGQGGHEQYF. DNA of the CDR3: TGTGCCAGCTCCCTCCCGGGACAGGGGGGCCACGAGCAGTACTTC.

This chain links TRBV5-4 with TRBJ2-7; 9 bases align to TRBD1. CDR1 is SGHNT, CDR2 YYREEE, per germline (reference sequence). J lost 4 bases, V lost 0 bases, and 5 bases had no gene match. The CDR3 totals 15 residues. The CDR3 DNA reads TGTGCCAGCAGCTTGGGGGGACAGGGTCTTTACGAGCAGTACTTC. This translates into CASSLGGQGLYEQYF. The full variable domain, with the rest looked up from reference TRBV5-4 and TRBJ2-7, is ETGVTQSPTHLIKTRGQQVTLRCSSQSGHNTVSWYQQALGQGPQFIFQYYREEENGRGNFPPRFSGLQFPNYSSELNVNALELDDSALYLCASSLGGQGLYEQYFGPGTRLTVT.

This chain uses TRBV12-3 or TRBV12-4 with TRBJ1-6; tentative D call: TRBD1 (6 bases). The V gene lost 3 bases and the J gene lost 8 bases, with 8 bases spanning the gap. This CDR3 comprises 13 residues. The CDR3 bases are TGTGCCAGCAGTTTGAGGGGGTATTCACCCCTCCACTTT. Its translation is CASSLRGYSPLHF.

The chain has TRBV19 and TRBJ1-2; tentative D call: TRBD1 (6 bases). From germline, CDR1 is LNHDA and CDR2 SQIVND (reference sequence). The ends were cut back, 5 bases at V and 4 bases at J, with 14 bases in the middle. The CDR3 consists of 14 residues. The CDR3 region has the DNA TGTGCCAGTAGTCCAAAGGGACAAAGCTATGGCTACACCTTC. Protein sequence: CASSPKGQSYGYTF. The complete variable domain, with remaining parts taken from reference TRBV19 and TRBJ1-2, reads DGGITQSPKYLFRKEGQNVTLSCEQNLNHDAMYWYRQDPGQGLRLIYYSQIVNDFQKGDIAEGYSVSREKKESFPLTVTSAQKNPTAFYLCASSPKGQSYGYTFGSGTRLTVV.

V usage is TRBV5-1 and J usage is TRBJ2-2; weak D call: TRBD2 (6 bases). The CDR3 sequence is 17 residues long. Trimming took off 0 bases at V and 0 bases at J, with 12 bases between the two ends. Per the germline V gene, CDR1 is SGHRS and CDR2 is YFSETQ. The CDR3 DNA is TGCGCCAGCAGCTTGGAAGGGCGGGGAGCGAACACCGGGGAGCTGTTTTTT. This sequence encodes CASSLEGRGANTGELFF.

The rearrangement links TRBV29-1 to TRBJ2-1; D ambiguous. Looked up from germline, CDR1 is SQVTM and CDR2 is ANQGSEA. CDR3 size: 11 residues. Trimming shortened V by 1 base and J by 4 bases, and 2 bases separated the two germline ends. CDR3 coding DNA: TGCAGCGTTGAAGTGTACAATGAGCAGTTCTTC. Its protein product is CSVEVYNEQFF.

This chain uses TRBV6-2 or TRBV6-3 with TRBJ2-3, with D possibly TRBD2 on 5 matching bases. V lost 6 bases and J 2 bases, leaving 12 bases between the germline ends. The CDR3 loop spans 14 amino acids. Germline CDR1 reads MNHEY; CDR2 reads SVGEGT. The DNA for the CDR3 is TGTGCCAGCAGCGACTACCCCTCCACAGATACGCAGTATTTT. Translated, it gives CASSDYPSTDTQYF.

Written as DNA, the CDR3 is TGTGCCAGCAGTGAACTACCCAGCGGCTCCTACAATGAGCAGTTCTTC. It codes for CASSELPSGSYNEQFF. The chain has TRBV7-7 and TRBJ2-1, with D possibly TRBD2 on 5 matching bases. V lost 6 bases, J lost 0 bases, and 15 bases lay in between. The CDR3 sequence is 16 residues long. Germline loops: CDR1 SSHAT, CDR2 FNYEAQ (reference sequence). The whole variable domain, filled in from reference TRBV7-7 and TRBJ2-1, reads GAGVSQSPRYKVTKRGQDVTLRCDPISSHATLYWYQQALGQGPEFLTYFNYEAQPDKSGLPSDRFSAERPEGSISTLTIQRTEQRDSAMYRCASSELPSGSYNEQFFGPGTRLTVL.

This clone was seen more than once but under ten times. V gene TRBV5-1 combines with J gene TRBJ2-1; tentatively, D is TRBD2 (6 bases). The CDR3 is made up of 16 amino acids. Deletions cut 0 bases from V and 3 bases from J, with 13 bases between. Looked up from germline, CDR1 is SGHRS and CDR2 is YFSETQ. CDR3 coding DNA: TGCGCCAGCAGCTTGGCCGGAATAGCGGACTACAATGAGCAGTTCTTC. Translated: CASSLAGIADYNEQFF.

The chain employs TRBV4-2 and TRBJ1-3, with a weak D call TRBD1 (5 bases). In germline, CDR1 is LGHNA, CDR2 YNFKEQ. Trimming stripped 0 bases from V and 0 bases from J, with 15 bases between. The CDR3 has 18 amino acids. The CDR3 sequence is CASSQDRIGTGSGNTIYF. Written as DNA, the CDR3 is TGTGCCAGCAGCCAAGATCGAATTGGGACCGGCTCTGGAAACACCATATATTTT.

This sequence joins TRBV10-3 and TRBJ1-2; possible D gene TRBD1, 5 bases. The CDR3 length is 15 residues. Between the trimmed V and J ends, which lost 2 bases and 3 bases, there was a span of 13 bases. Looked up from germline, CDR1 is ENHRY and CDR2 is SYGVKD. The CDR3 reads CAISERGSVDYGYTF. The CDR3 DNA reads TGTGCCATCAGTGAGAGGGGTAGTGTTGACTATGGCTACACCTTC.

The gene calls are TRBV27 and TRBJ1-5; TRBD1 is a possible D gene (6 bases). Trimming took off 10 bases at V and 0 bases at J, with 19 bases between the two ends. The CDR3 runs 16 residues. Germline V gene data show CDR1 as MNHEY and CDR2 as SMNVEV (reference sequence). CDR3 sequence reads: CATHRGQGYSNQPQHF. CDR3 DNA: TGTGCCACCCACCGGGGGCAGGGATATAGCAATCAGCCCCAGCATTTT.

This sequence joins TRBV3-1 (or the pseudogene TRBV3-2) and TRBJ1-2; 10 bases map to TRBD1. Germline trimming cut 8 bases from V and 1 base from J; bases unmatched to any gene: 1. Germline CDR1 and CDR2: LGHDT and YNNKEL (reference sequence). The CDR3 is made up of 13 amino acids. The chain's CDR3 is CASRTGGNYGYTF. The CDR3 nucleotides are TGTGCCAGCCGGACAGGGGGTAACTATGGCTACACCTTC.

Only one count was recorded for this clone. The chain is built from TRBV4-1 and TRBJ2-1; 7 positions match TRBD1. The CDR3 extends over 14 amino acids. Germline trimming cut 2 bases from V and 8 bases from J; bases unmatched to any gene: 6. Germline CDR1 and CDR2: MGHRA and YSYEKL. The CDR3 coding sequence is TGCGCCAGCAGCCAACCTAGACAGGGATATGAGCAGTTCTTC. Protein sequence: CASSQPRQGYEQFF.

This clone was counted only a few times. This chain links TRBV3-1 (or the pseudogene TRBV3-2) with TRBJ1-6, with D perhaps TRBD1 (6 bases). Per germline, CDR1 LGHDT and CDR2 YNNKEL (reference sequence). The CDR3 covers 15 residues. Trimming took 5 bases from V and 8 from J, leaving 16 bases between them. The CDR3 sequence: CASSETGSSDSPLHF. DNA for the CDR3: TGTGCCAGCAGCGAAACAGGGTCCTCGGATTCACCCCTCCACTTT.

This sequence joins TRBV27 and TRBJ1-5; 7 bases are a match to TRBD1. The germline CDR1 and CDR2 sequences are MNHEY and SMNVEV (reference sequence). Trimming removed 6 bases from V and 4 bases from J; junction bases left unmatched: 6. The CDR3 extends over 14 amino acids. The CDR3 coding sequence is TGTGCCAGCAGCTCGACAGGGAGAAATCAGCCCCAGCATTTT. Translated, it gives CASSSTGRNQPQHF.

There are a few counts of this clone. The chain combines TRBV5-4 with TRBJ1-4; D ambiguous. Trimming shortened V by 4 bases and J by 7 bases, and 11 bases separated the two germline ends. The CDR3 loop spans 13 amino acids. From germline, CDR1 is SGHNT and CDR2 YYREEE (reference sequence). CDR3 region: CASSHRDSEKLFF. CDR3 DNA: TGTGCCAGCAGCCACCGAGACTCTGAAAAACTGTTTTTT.

The V call is TRBV24-1, the J call TRBJ2-5; 11 bases fit TRBD1. The CDR3 is 17 residues long. Germline values: CDR1 KGHDR, CDR2 SFDVKD. V shed 8 bases and J 3 bases; nucleotides not matched to a gene: 13. The CDR3 loop reads CATTYYPGQGVEETQYF. CDR3 sequence (DNA): TGTGCCACCACCTACTACCCGGGACAGGGGGTAGAAGAGACCCAGTACTTC.

The gene calls are TRBV9 and TRBJ1-2; D is ambiguous. Germline values: CDR1 SGDLS, CDR2 YYNGEE. The CDR3 length is 15 residues. Between the trimmed V and J ends, which lost 0 bases and 8 bases, there was a span of 17 bases. The DNA for the CDR3 is TGTGCCAGCAGCGTAGCTCAGGCGGGTTTAAGGGGCTACACCTTC. It codes for CASSVAQAGLRGYTF.

The V gene is TRBV30, the J gene TRBJ2-6, with D unclear. Per the germline V gene, CDR1 is GTSNPN and CDR2 is SVGIG (reference sequence). Trimming pared 0 bases from V and 2 bases from J, leaving 8 bases between. CDR3 size: 15 residues. The CDR3 is CAWSVALTGANVLTF. The CDR3 bases are TGTGCCTGGAGTGTAGCCCTCACTGGGGCCAACGTCCTGACTTTC.

This clone was seen a few times. The chain links TRBV25-1 to TRBJ2-7; D might be TRBD1 (8 bases). Germline CDR1 reads MGHDK; CDR2 reads SYGVNS. Between the trimmed V and J ends, which lost 7 bases and 6 bases, there was a span of 19 bases. CDR3 length: 14 residues. CDR3 sequence reads: CASNLLDREGEQYF. The CDR3 region has the DNA TGTGCCAGCAATCTGCTGGACAGGGAGGGCGAGCAGTACTTC.